The entry that follows covers one T cell receptor beta chain sequence. Its antigen is undetermined. The junction and the germline gene differ at one end; a read error may be behind it. The data were taken from a study of cytomegalovirus exposure and HLA in healthy donors. PCR amplification relied on 60 Vbeta primers (plus 13 Jbeta primers). Method: immunoSEQ multiplex PCR; TCRdb's copy keeps in-frame clones and lacks some. Its clone listing holds about 41,000 clones. The CDR3 is made up of 15 amino acids. Germline assignment: CDR1 MGHRA and CDR2 YSYEKL. Study observations and caveats: Accurate predictions that matched the HLA-A and HLA-B alleles of most subjects were reportedly made from TCR beta sequences. V- and J-gene trimming in TCR beta was tied to a missense DCLRE1C variant by an analysis performed later.

The receptor's source is a man between 25 and 39 years old in good health and CMV-seronegative. Sequenced material: PBMCs. This chain joins TRBV4-1 and TRBJ1-4, with TRBD1 identical over 7 bases. In nucleotides, the CDR3 is TGCGCCAGCAGCAAAGACAGGGCCCCAAATGAAAAACTGTTTTTT. Its translation: CASSKDRAPNEKLFF.